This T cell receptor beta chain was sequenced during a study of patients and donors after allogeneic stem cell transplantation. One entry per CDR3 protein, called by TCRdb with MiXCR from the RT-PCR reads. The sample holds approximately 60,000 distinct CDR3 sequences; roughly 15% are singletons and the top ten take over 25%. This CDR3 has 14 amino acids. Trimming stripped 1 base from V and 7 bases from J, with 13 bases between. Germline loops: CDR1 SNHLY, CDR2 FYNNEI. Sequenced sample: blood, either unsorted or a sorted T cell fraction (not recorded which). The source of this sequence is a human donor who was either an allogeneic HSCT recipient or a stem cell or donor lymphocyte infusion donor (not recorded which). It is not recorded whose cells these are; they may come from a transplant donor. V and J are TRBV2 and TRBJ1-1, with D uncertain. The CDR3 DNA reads TGTGCCAGCAGTGAAGGATACGGGCCCTTTGAAGCTTTCTTT. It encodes CASSEGYGPFEAFF.